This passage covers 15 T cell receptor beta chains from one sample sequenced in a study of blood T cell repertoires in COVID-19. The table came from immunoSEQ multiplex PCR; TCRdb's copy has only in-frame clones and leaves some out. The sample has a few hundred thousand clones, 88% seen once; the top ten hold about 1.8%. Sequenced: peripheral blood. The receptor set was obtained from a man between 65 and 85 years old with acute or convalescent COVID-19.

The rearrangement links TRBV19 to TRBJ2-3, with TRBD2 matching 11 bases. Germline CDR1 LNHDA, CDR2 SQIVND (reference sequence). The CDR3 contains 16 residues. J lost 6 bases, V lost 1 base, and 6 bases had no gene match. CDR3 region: CASSIVGLADGDTQYF. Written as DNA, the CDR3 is TGTGCCAGTAGTATAGTGGGACTAGCGGATGGGGATACGCAGTATTTT.

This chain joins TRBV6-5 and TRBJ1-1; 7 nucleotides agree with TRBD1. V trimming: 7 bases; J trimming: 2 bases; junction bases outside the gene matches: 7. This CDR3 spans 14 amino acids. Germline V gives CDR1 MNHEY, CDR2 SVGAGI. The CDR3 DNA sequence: TGTGCCAGCAAACCCGGGACAGCTAACACTGAAGCTTTCTTT. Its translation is CASKPGTANTEAFF.

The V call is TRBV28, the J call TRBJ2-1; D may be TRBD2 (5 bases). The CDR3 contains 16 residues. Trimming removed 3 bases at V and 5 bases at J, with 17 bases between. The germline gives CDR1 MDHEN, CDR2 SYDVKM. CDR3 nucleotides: TGTGCCAGCAGTTTTAGTGGAGAGGGCCCGGACAATGAGCAGTTCTTC. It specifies CASSFSGEGPDNEQFF.

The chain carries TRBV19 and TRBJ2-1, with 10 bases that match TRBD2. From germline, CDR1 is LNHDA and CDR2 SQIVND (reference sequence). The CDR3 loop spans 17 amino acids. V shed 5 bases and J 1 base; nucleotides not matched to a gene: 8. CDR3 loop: CASSSIAGGLSYNEQFF. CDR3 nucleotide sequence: TGTGCCAGTAGTTCGATAGCGGGAGGCTTATCCTACAATGAGCAGTTCTTC. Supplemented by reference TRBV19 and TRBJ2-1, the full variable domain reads DGGITQSPKYLFRKEGQNVTLSCEQNLNHDAMYWYRQDPGQGLRLIYYSQIVNDFQKGDIAEGYSVSREKKESFPLTVTSAQKNPTAFYLCASSSIAGGLSYNEQFFGPGTRLTVL.

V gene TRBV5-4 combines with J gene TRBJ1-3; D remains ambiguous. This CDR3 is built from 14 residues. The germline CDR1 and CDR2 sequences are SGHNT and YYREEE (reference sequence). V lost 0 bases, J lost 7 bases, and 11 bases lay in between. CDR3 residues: CASSLAMQTNTIYF. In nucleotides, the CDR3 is TGTGCCAGCAGCTTGGCCATGCAGACTAACACCATATATTTT.

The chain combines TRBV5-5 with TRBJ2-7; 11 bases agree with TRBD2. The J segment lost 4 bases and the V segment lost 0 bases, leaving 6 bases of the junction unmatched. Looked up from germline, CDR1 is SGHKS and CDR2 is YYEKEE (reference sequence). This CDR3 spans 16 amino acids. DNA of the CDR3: TGTGCCAGCAGCTTGGACCTGGGGACTAGCGGATACGAGCAGTACTTC. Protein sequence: CASSLDLGTSGYEQYF.

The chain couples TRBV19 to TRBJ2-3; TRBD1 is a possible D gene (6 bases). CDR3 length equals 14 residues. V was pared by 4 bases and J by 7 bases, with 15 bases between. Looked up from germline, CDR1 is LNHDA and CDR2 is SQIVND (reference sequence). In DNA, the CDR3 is TGTGCCAGTAGTAGGAATACAGGGAGTCATACGCAGTATTTT. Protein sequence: CASSRNTGSHTQYF.

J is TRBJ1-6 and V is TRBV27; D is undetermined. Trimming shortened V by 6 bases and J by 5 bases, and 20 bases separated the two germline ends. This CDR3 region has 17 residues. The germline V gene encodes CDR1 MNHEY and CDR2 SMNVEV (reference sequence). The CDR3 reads CASRSSLTYLNNSPLHF. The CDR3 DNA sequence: TGTGCCAGCAGATCCTCATTAACTTATTTGAATAATTCACCCCTCCACTTT.

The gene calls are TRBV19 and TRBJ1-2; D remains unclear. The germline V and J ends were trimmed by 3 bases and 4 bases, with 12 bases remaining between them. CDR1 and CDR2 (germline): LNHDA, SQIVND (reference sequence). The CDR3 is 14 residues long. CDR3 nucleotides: TGTGCCAGTAGTATTGATCGGGGAACCTATGGCTACACCTTC. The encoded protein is CASSIDRGTYGYTF.

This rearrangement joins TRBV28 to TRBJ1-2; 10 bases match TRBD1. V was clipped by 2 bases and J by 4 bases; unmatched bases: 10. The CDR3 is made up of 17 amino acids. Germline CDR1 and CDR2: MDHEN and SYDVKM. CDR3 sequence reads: CASSLSPGQGLGYGYTF. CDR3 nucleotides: TGTGCCAGCAGTTTAAGCCCGGGACAGGGGTTGGGCTATGGCTACACCTTC.

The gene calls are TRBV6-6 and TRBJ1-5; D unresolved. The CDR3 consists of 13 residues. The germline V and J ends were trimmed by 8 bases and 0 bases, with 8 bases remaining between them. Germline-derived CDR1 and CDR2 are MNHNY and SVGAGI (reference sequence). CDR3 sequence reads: CASLRDSNQPQHF. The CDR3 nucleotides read TGTGCCAGCCTGAGGGATAGCAATCAGCCCCAGCATTTT.

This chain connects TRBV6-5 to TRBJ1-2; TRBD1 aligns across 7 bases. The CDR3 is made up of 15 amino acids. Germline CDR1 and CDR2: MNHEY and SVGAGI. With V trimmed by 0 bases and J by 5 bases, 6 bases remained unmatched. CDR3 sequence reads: CASSYSVQGKYGYTF. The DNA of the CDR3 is TGTGCCAGCAGTTACTCGGTACAGGGGAAGTATGGCTACACCTTC.

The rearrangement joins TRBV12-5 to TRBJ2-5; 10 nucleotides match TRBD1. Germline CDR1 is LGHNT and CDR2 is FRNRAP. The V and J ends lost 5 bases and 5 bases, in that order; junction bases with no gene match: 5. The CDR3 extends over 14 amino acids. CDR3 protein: CASGSGQGGETQYF. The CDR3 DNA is TGTGCTAGTGGTAGCGGACAGGGGGGCGAGACCCAGTACTTC.

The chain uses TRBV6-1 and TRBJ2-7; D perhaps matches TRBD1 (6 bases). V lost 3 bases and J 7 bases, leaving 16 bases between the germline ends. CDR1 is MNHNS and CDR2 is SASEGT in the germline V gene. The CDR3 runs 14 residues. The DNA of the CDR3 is TGTGCCAGCAGTGATGTCGGGACATACAGTGAGCAGTACTTC. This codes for CASSDVGTYSEQYF.

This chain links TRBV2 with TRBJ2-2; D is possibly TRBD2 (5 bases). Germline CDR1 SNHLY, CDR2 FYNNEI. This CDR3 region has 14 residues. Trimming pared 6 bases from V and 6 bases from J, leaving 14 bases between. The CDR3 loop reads CASRETRSPGELFF. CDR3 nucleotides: TGTGCCAGCAGGGAAACTAGGTCCCCCGGGGAGCTGTTTTTT.